This TCR beta chain is drawn from a study of blood T cell repertoires in COVID-19. Overall study: The United States, Italy and Spain were the sources of the acute and convalescent COVID-19 samples. From T cells, B-cell-depleted T cells, or PBMCs came the material, which was cDNA or gDNA.

In the authors' workflow: Estimation of nucleated cell counts relied on the amplification of reference gene primers. Repertoires were generated with immunoSEQ multiplex PCR, while TCRdb's copy carries only in-frame clones and drops some. That table gives V, J and clone size, and the DNA gave D and trimming. Of 150,000 to 200,000 clones in the sample, about three quarters are singletons; the top ten hold 8.5% to 10%. With 0 bases clipped from V and 1 base from J, the junction kept 15 bases outside the gene matches. Per the germline V gene, CDR1 is GTSNPN and CDR2 is SVGIG (reference sequence). This CDR3 region has 20 residues.

The rearrangement uses TRBV30 and TRBJ1-6, with 7 bases that match TRBD1. Specimen: peripheral blood. The clonotype originates from a woman aged 45-65 years with active or convalescent COVID-19. The CDR3 bases are TGTGCCTGGAGTGTACGAGAGGGGGCGGCCTTCGCGTCCTATAATTCACCCCTCCACTTT. Amino acid sequence: CAWSVREGAAFASYNSPLHF.